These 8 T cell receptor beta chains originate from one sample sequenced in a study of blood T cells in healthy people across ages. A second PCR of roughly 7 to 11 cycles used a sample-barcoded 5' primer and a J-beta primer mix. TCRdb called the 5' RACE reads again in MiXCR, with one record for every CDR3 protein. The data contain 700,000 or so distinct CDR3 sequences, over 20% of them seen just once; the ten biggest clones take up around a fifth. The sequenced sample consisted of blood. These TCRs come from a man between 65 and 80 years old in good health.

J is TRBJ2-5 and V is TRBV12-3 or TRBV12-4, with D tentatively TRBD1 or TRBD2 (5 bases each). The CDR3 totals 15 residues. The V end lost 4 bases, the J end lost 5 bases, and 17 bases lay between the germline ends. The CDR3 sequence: CASSSLHRGQETQYF. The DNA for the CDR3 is TGTGCCAGCAGTTCCCTTCACCGGGGCCAGGAGACCCAGTACTTC.

The DNA of the CDR3 is TGCGCCAGCAGCCAAGGACAGGGACGGGAAGATACGCAGTATTTT. The encoded protein is CASSQGQGREDTQYF. This rearrangement joins TRBV5-1 to TRBJ2-3; TRBD1 agrees at 8 bases. CDR1 SGHRS and CDR2 YFSETQ come from the germline V gene. V trimming: 4 bases; J trimming: 5 bases; junction bases outside the gene matches: 9. This CDR3 has 15 residues. Full variable domain (remainder filled in from reference TRBV5-1 and TRBJ2-3): KAGVTQTPRYLIKTRGQQVTLSCSPISGHRSVSWYQQTPGQGLQFLFEYFSETQRNKGNFPGRFSGRQFSNSRSEMNVSTLELGDSALYLCASSQGQGREDTQYFGPGTRLTVL.

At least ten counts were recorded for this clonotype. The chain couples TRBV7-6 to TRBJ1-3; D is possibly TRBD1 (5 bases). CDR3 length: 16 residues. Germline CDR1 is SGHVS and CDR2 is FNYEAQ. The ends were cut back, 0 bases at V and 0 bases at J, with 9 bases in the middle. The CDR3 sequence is CASSLAVGHSGNTIYF. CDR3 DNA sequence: TGTGCCAGCAGCTTAGCGGTGGGGCACTCTGGAAACACCATATATTTT.

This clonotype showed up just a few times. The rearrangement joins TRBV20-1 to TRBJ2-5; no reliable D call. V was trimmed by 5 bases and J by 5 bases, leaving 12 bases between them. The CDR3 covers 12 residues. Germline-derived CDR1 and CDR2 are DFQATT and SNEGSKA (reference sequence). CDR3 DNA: TGCAGTGCTCCAGGATTTTGGGAGACCCAGTACTTC. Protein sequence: CSAPGFWETQYF.

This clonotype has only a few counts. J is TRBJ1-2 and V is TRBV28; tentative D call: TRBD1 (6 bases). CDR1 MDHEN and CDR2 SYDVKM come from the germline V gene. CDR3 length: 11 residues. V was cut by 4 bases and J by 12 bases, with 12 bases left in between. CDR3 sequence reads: CASSSTGLNTF. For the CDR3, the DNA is TGTGCCAGCAGTTCCACAGGGTTAAACACCTTC.

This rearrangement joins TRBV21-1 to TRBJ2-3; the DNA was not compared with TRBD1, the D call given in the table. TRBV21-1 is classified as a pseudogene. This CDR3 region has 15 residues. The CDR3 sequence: CASSKSQGSTDTQYF. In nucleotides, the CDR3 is TGTGCCAGCAGCAAGAGTCAGGGAAGCACAGATACGCAGTATTTT.

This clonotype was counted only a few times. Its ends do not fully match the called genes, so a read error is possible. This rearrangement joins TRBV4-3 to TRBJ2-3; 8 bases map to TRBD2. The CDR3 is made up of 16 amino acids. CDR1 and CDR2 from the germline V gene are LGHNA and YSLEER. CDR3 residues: CASGQDWAGGGDTQYF. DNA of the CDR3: TGCGCCAGCGGCCAAGATTGGGCGGGAGGTGGAGATACGCAGTATTTT.

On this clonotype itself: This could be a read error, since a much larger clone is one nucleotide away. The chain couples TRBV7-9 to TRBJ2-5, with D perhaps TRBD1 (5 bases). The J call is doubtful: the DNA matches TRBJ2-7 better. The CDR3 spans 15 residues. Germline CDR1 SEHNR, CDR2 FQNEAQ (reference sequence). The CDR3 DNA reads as TGTGCCAGCAGTTTTGGGCCCAGGGCTACGTACGAGCAGTACTTC. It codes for CASSFGPRATYEQYF.